This paragraph reports one TCR beta chain. This specimen belongs to a study of blood T cell repertoires in COVID-19. Measured with immunoSEQ multiplex PCR; TCRdb has only the in-frame clones, and not every one. The data contain 140,000 or so clones, roughly 80% of them singletons. Germline V lookup: CDR1 SGHTA, CDR2 FQGNSA. This CDR3 has 14 residues. V was clipped by 4 bases and J by 6 bases; unmatched bases: 6. The clonotype originates from a man aged 50-59 years with active or convalescent COVID-19. The sequenced material came from peripheral blood. This chain connects TRBV7-2 to TRBJ1-3, with 7 bases aligning to TRBD1. The CDR3 coding sequence is TGTGCCAGCAGCTCAACAGGGGATGAAAACACCATATATTTT. It specifies CASSSTGDENTIYF.